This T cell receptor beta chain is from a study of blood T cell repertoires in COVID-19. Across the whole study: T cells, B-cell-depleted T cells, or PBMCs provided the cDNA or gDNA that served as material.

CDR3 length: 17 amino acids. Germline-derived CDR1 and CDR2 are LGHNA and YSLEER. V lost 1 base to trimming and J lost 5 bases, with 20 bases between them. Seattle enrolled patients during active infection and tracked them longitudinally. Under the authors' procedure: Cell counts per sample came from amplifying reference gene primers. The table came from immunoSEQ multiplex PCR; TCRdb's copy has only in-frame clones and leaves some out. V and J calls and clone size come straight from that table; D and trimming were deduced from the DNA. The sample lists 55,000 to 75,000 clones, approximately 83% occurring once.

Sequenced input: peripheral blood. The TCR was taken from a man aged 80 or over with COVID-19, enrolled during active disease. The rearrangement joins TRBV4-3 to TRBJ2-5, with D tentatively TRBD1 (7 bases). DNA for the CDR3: TGCGCCAGCAGCCAAGCCGCCGTTCTACAGGGGAGGGAGACCCAGTACTTC. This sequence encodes CASSQAAVLQGRETQYF.